Shown below are 8 T cell receptor beta chains from a single sample sequenced in a study of control samples from healthy donors and cancer patients. The repertoire was sequenced with immunoSEQ multiplex PCR; TCRdb's copy has only in-frame clones and lacks some. The sample has around 100,000 clones, roughly nine tenths seen once. Sequences were obtained from blood. Source of these receptors: a woman aged 45-65 years in good health.

The chain carries TRBV27 and TRBJ1-1; D not resolved. From germline, CDR1 is MNHEY and CDR2 SMNVEV (reference sequence). V was pared by 0 bases and J by 11 bases, with 7 bases between. This CDR3 spans 11 amino acids. The DNA of the CDR3 is TGTGCCAGCAGTTTATCCGATCCCGCTTTCTTT. Translating gives CASSLSDPAFF.

The chain recombines TRBV18 with TRBJ2-2, with TRBD1 matching over 10 bases. Germline CDR1 is KGHSH and CDR2 is LQKENI. The CDR3 length is 16 residues. The V and J ends lost 0 bases and 7 bases, in that order; junction bases with no gene match: 5. The CDR3 nucleotides are TGTGCCAGCTCACCACCCGGGACAGGGGAGAGCGGGGAGCTGTTTTTT. Its translation: CASSPPGTGESGELFF.

The CDR3 bases are TGTGCCAGCAGCTTAGTTGGGGGGAATCAGCCCCAGCATTTT. It codes for CASSLVGGNQPQHF. The V and J genes are TRBV7-9 and TRBJ1-5, with D possibly TRBD1 on 5 matching bases. Trimming pared 1 base from V and 4 bases from J, leaving 8 bases between. This CDR3 has 14 amino acids. Germline values: CDR1 SEHNR, CDR2 FQNEAQ (reference sequence).

The chain's CDR3 is CASSLGGQVTGELFF. CDR3 DNA sequence: TGTGCCAGCAGCTTGGGTGGACAGGTAACCGGGGAGCTGTTTTTT. V and J are TRBV5-6 and TRBJ2-2, with 7 bases lining up with TRBD1. The ends lost 0 bases at V and 5 bases at J; junction bases unmatched: 4. This CDR3 comprises 15 residues. Germline-derived CDR1 and CDR2 are SGHDT and YYEEEE.

This rearrangement joins TRBV19 to TRBJ2-5; 8 bases agree with TRBD2. This CDR3 is built from 16 residues. V shed 1 base, J shed 4 bases, and the junction held 8 bases outside the gene matches. CDR1 and CDR2 (germline): LNHDA, SQIVND (reference sequence). The DNA of the CDR3 is TGTGCCAGTAGTATAGCCTATCCGGGAGGGGGAGAGACCCAGTACTTC. Protein product: CASSIAYPGGGETQYF.

The rearrangement joins TRBV7-9 to TRBJ2-1; no firm D call. The CDR3 runs 16 residues. The V gene lost 5 bases and the J gene lost 6 bases, with 20 bases spanning the gap. Per germline, CDR1 SEHNR and CDR2 FQNEAQ (reference sequence). The CDR3 DNA reads TGTGCCAGCAGCCTTTTATCGTCTCCCATGGCCAATGAGCAGTTCTTC. Its translation: CASSLLSSPMANEQFF.

The rearrangement uses TRBV9 and TRBJ1-4; TRBD1 matches at 8 bases. Trimming removed 3 bases from V and 5 bases from J; junction bases left unmatched: 6. This CDR3 has 15 residues. Per germline, CDR1 SGDLS and CDR2 YYNGEE. CDR3 sequence reads: CASSDEGTGNEKLFF. CDR3 DNA sequence: TGTGCCAGCAGCGACGAGGGGACAGGAAATGAAAAACTGTTTTTT.

V and J are TRBV30 and TRBJ2-1; 9 bases fit TRBD2. Per germline, CDR1 GTSNPN and CDR2 SVGIG (reference sequence). V lost 3 bases, J lost 0 bases, and 12 bases stayed unmatched. The CDR3 runs 18 residues. The CDR3 nucleotides read TGTGCCTGGAGACTTGGGAGACTAGCGGCTCTCTCCTACAATGAGCAGTTCTTC. It codes for CAWRLGRLAALSYNEQFF. Variable domain in full (rest from reference TRBV30 and TRBJ2-1): SQTIHQWPATLVQPVGSPLSLECTVEGTSNPNLYWYRQAAGRGLQLLFYSVGIGQISSEVPQNLSASRPQDRQFILSSKKLLLSDSGFYLCAWRLGRLAALSYNEQFFGPGTRLTVL.